This T cell receptor (beta chain) was sequenced for a study of blood T cells in healthy people across ages. The CDR3 spans 16 residues. V gave up 5 bases and J gave up 2 bases, with 18 bases separating them. Germline CDR1 SGHTA, CDR2 FQGNSA. Comment on this clonotype: The antigen is unknown.

Whole-study findings and limits: Comparison with aged donors showed that long-lived donors had more naive CD4+ cells and higher diversity. Those diversity estimates obtained from one million T cells were thought to be underestimates.

Combining a sample-barcoded 5' primer with a J-beta primer mix, a second PCR ran for 7 to 11 cycles. Samples each returned at least 2.5 million CDR3-containing paired-end reads. Each CDR3 protein is one row after TCRdb ran MiXCR on the 5' RACE reads. The sample consists of 700,000 to 900,000 distinct CDR3 sequences, about 55% of them appearing once. The sequence was obtained from a man older than 75 in good health. The sequencing input was blood. The chain employs TRBV7-2 and TRBJ2-5, with a tentative D call TRBD2 (7 bases). The CDR3 protein is CASSLAGGRRQETQYF. Here the CDR3 DNA reads TGTGCCAGCAGCCTTGCCGGGGGGCGACGACAAGAGACCCAGTACTTC.